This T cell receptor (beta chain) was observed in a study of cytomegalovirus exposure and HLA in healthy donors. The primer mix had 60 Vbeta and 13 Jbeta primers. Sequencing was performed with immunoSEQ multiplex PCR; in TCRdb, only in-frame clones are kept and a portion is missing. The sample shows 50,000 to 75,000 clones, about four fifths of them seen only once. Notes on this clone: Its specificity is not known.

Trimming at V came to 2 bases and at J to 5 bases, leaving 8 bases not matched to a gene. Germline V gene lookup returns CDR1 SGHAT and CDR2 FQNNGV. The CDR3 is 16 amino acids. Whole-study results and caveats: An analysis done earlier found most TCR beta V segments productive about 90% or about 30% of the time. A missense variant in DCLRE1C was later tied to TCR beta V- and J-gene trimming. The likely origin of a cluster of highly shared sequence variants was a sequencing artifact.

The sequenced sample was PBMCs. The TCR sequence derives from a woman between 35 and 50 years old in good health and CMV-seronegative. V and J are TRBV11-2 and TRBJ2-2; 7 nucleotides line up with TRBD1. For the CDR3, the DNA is TGTGCCAGCAGCTTATCTCTGACAGGGAGAACCGGGGAGCTGTTTTTT. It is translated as CASSLSLTGRTGELFF.